This entry lists 21 T cell receptor beta chains sequenced from one sample in a study of T-cell reconstitution after alpha-beta-depleted transplantation in children. During its preparation, the TCRbeta library received unique molecular identifiers. TCRdb analysed the PCR reads with MiXCR anew, one entry per CDR3 protein. The repertoire holds around 400,000 distinct CDR3 sequences, about a tenth seen once, with 4.5% to 7% in the top ten. The source material was PBMCs from the stem cell graft donor, sampled from the stem cell graft. The source of these receptors is a human donor who donated a stem cell graft to a child with acute myeloid leukemia.

The genes are TRBV11-3 and TRBJ2-1; 7 bases fit TRBD2. Germline values: CDR1 SGHNT, CDR2 YENEEA. V lost 1 base to trimming and J lost 4 bases; unmatched junction nucleotides: 10. CDR3 size: 17 residues. The CDR3 sequence: CASSLGWGGSKYNEQFF. CDR3 in DNA: TGTGCCAGCAGCTTAGGCTGGGGCGGGAGCAAGTACAATGAGCAGTTCTTC. Full variable domain (rest looked up from reference TRBV11-3 and TRBJ2-1): EAGVVQSPRYKIIEKKQPVAFWCNPISGHNTLYWYLQNLGQGPELLIRYENEEAVDDSQLPKDRFSAERLKGVDSTLKIQPAELGDSAVYLCASSLGWGGSKYNEQFFGPGTRLTVL.

This clonotype was seen repeatedly, ten times or more. The CDR3 is CSARDFRTSGYNEQFF. As DNA, the CDR3 is TGCAGTGCTAGAGATTTCAGGACTAGCGGATACAATGAGCAGTTCTTC. The V gene is TRBV20-1, the J gene TRBJ2-1; 10 bases agree with TRBD2. Germline V gives CDR1 DFQATT, CDR2 SNEGSKA (reference sequence). The V segment lost 0 bases and the J segment 4 bases; nucleotides outside the gene matches: 6. The CDR3 loop spans 16 amino acids.

In this sample, this clonotype turned up many times. V usage is TRBV5-1 and J usage is TRBJ2-1; 7 bases are shared with TRBD1. Germline V lookup: CDR1 SGHRS, CDR2 YFSETQ. V was pared by 4 bases and J by 0 bases, with 4 bases of the junction left unmatched. This CDR3 has 15 amino acids. DNA of the CDR3: TGCGCCAGCAGCCGGGACAGAAGCTCCTACAATGAGCAGTTCTTC. Protein product: CASSRDRSSYNEQFF.

The V call is TRBV4-1, the J call TRBJ2-1, with 8 bases identical to TRBD2. CDR1 is MGHRA, CDR2 YSYEKL, per germline. The J segment lost 4 bases and the V segment lost 1 base, leaving 6 bases of the junction unmatched. CDR3 size: 16 residues. This CDR3 reads CASSQGSGGLYNEQFF. For the CDR3, the DNA is TGCGCCAGCAGCCAAGGGAGCGGGGGCCTTTACAATGAGCAGTTCTTC.

J is TRBJ1-1 and V is TRBV20-1; D call uncertain. V dropped 0 bases and J dropped 2 bases, with 10 bases sitting between them. The CDR3 extends over 14 amino acids. Germline values: CDR1 DFQATT, CDR2 SNEGSKA (reference sequence). The DNA for the CDR3 is TGCAGTGCTAGAGACCCGGGGAGAAACACTGAAGCTTTCTTT. This translates into CSARDPGRNTEAFF.

In this sample, this clonotype turned up a few times. The chain carries TRBV10-2 and TRBJ1-5, with TRBD1 matching over 10 bases. Germline V gives CDR1 WSHSY, CDR2 SAAADI. This CDR3 region has 20 residues. Trimming took 0 bases from V and 1 from J; bases not matched to a gene: 12. In DNA, the CDR3 is TGCGCCAGCAGTGAGTCACGGTGGACAGGGGGTAAGGGGAGCAATCAGCCCCAGCATTTT. It translates to CASSESRWTGGKGSNQPQHF.

This clonotype was detected only a few times. A much larger clone lies a single base off, so this may be a read error. The chain recombines TRBV20-1 with TRBJ2-7, with 11 bases lining up with TRBD2. The CDR3 is 15 residues long. The germline CDR1 and CDR2 sequences are DFQATT and SNEGSKA (reference sequence). The CDR3 nucleotides are TGCTGTGCTAGTGCACTAGCGGGGGCCTCCTACGAGCAGTACTTC. Translated, it gives CCASALAGASYEQYF.

The rearrangement joins TRBV7-9 to TRBJ2-1; 7 bases are shared with TRBD1. This CDR3 contains 12 residues. J was trimmed by 12 bases and V by 6 bases; bases with no gene match: 8. CDR1 SEHNR and CDR2 FQNEAQ come from the germline V gene (reference sequence). The CDR3 region has the DNA TGTGCCAGCAGTTTTACAGGGGAATGGCAGTTCTTC. Its protein is CASSFTGEWQFF.

The V call is TRBV7-2, the J call TRBJ2-7; TRBD2 matches 15 bases. Germline V lookup: CDR1 SGHTA, CDR2 FQGNSA. The CDR3 spans 15 residues. J lost 7 bases, V lost 2 bases, and 3 bases had no gene match. The CDR3 nucleotides are TGTGCCAGCAGCTTACGGGGACTAGCGGGAGGTGAGCAGTACTTC. It encodes CASSLRGLAGGEQYF.

This clonotype was seen ten or more times. The J gene is TRBJ2-1, the V gene TRBV10-3; 15 bases map to TRBD2. CDR1 and CDR2 (germline): ENHRY, SYGVKD. Trimming removed 10 bases from V and 4 bases from J; junction bases left unmatched: 14. This CDR3 has 18 residues. The CDR3, as DNA: TGTGCCACCACCACTGTCGGGACTAGCGGGAGGAGGTACAATGAGCAGTTCTTC. Translation gives CATTTVGTSGRRYNEQFF.

The table lists this clonotype with a few counts. This chain joins TRBV6-2 or TRBV6-3 and TRBJ1-5, with 8 bases fitting TRBD1. Germline V CDR1 and CDR2: MNHEY, SVGEGT. Trimming took 5 bases from V and 3 from J; bases not matched to a gene: 12. The CDR3 consists of 17 residues. CDR3 region: CASSRVQTGAYNQPQHF. The CDR3 DNA sequence: TGTGCCAGCAGTCGCGTGCAGACAGGGGCCTACAATCAGCCCCAGCATTTT.

This clonotype showed up just a few times. The V and J genes are TRBV5-1 and TRBJ2-1; weak D call: TRBD2 (6 bases). With 4 bases removed from V and 7 bases from J, the gap between germline ends came to 12 bases. The CDR3 contains 13 residues. Germline-derived CDR1 and CDR2 are SGHRS and YFSETQ. This CDR3 reads CASSRLEGNEQFF. Written as DNA, the CDR3 is TGCGCCAGCAGCCGACTAGAAGGGAATGAGCAGTTCTTC.

The CDR3 DNA is TGCGCCAGCAGCTTTTTAGCGGGAGGGTCTTACGAGCAGTACTTC. This translates into CASSFLAGGSYEQYF. This sequence joins TRBV5-1 and TRBJ2-7; TRBD2 aligns across 11 bases. V was pared by 2 bases and J by 4 bases, with 5 bases of the junction left unmatched. CDR1 SGHRS and CDR2 YFSETQ come from the germline V gene. The CDR3 has 15 residues.

This clonotype was seen a few times. This rearrangement joins TRBV7-2 to TRBJ2-1; TRBD1 might be the D (6 bases). Germline V CDR1 and CDR2: SGHTA, FQGNSA. This CDR3 comprises 16 residues. V lost 4 bases, J lost 5 bases, and 18 bases lay in between. CDR3: CASSSTGRARDNEQFF. The CDR3 DNA reads TGTGCCAGCAGCTCAACAGGGCGCGCCAGAGACAATGAGCAGTTCTTC.

V is TRBV7-2 and J is TRBJ1-1, with 7 bases fitting TRBD1. Per the germline V gene, CDR1 is SGHTA and CDR2 is FQGNSA. The trim removed 7 bases at V and 4 bases at J, leaving 9 bases unmatched. This CDR3 is built from 14 residues. For the CDR3, the DNA is TGTGCCAGCACCCCGGACAGGTGGGGCACTGAAGCTTTCTTT. This sequence encodes CASTPDRWGTEAFF.

This chain joins TRBV19 and TRBJ1-6; 8 nucleotides agree with TRBD1. The germline CDR1 and CDR2 sequences are LNHDA and SQIVND (reference sequence). The CDR3 has 13 residues. Losses at the gene ends were 10 bases for V and 9 bases for J; bases not matched to a gene: 8. For the CDR3, the DNA is TGTGCCATTGGACAGGGAGTTGGTTCACCCCTCCACTTT. Residues: CAIGQGVGSPLHF.

This sequence joins TRBV27 and TRBJ2-1, with TRBD2 matching over 8 bases. The germline V gene has CDR1 MNHEY and CDR2 SMNVEV (reference sequence). V lost 6 bases and J lost 2; bases outside the gene matches: 9. This CDR3 has 16 residues. The CDR3 DNA reads as TGTGCCAGCAGCCCCTCGGGGGGGACCACCTACAATGAGCAGTTCTTC. Residues: CASSPSGGTTYNEQFF.

This sequence joins TRBV20-1 and TRBJ1-3; 7 bases match TRBD1. There are 14 residues in the CDR3. V lost 1 base and J lost 2; bases outside the gene matches: 2. Looked up from germline, CDR1 is DFQATT and CDR2 is SNEGSKA (reference sequence). The CDR3 DNA reads TGCAGTGCTAGAGCAACAGGGGCTGGAAACACCATATATTTT. It yields the protein CSARATGAGNTIYF.

This clonotype was seen more than once but under ten times. The V gene is TRBV20-1, the J gene TRBJ2-3, with a weak D call TRBD2 (6 bases). Germline V lookup: CDR1 DFQATT, CDR2 SNEGSKA (reference sequence). The CDR3 length is 16 residues. The V and J ends lost 1 base and 3 bases respectively, with 17 bases between them. The DNA of the CDR3 is TGCAGTGCTAGAGTGCCGGTCGGGAGATCGACAGATACGCAGTATTTT. Translated: CSARVPVGRSTDTQYF.

This clonotype showed up just a few times. V is TRBV30 and J is TRBJ2-3; the D is unclear. This CDR3 comprises 11 residues. V shed 4 bases and J shed 0 bases, with 2 bases lying between them. Looked up from germline, CDR1 is GTSNPN and CDR2 is SVGIG (reference sequence). CDR3 sequence: CAWTSTDTQYF. The DNA of the CDR3 is TGTGCCTGGACTAGCACAGATACGCAGTATTTT.

The CDR3 nucleotides are TGTGCCAGCTCTGCCGCAGGCCGCCTCCACGAGCAGTACTTC. Translated, it gives CASSAAGRLHEQYF. The J gene is TRBJ2-7, the V gene TRBV18; no clear D gene. The CDR3 length is 14 residues. Trimming took off 6 bases at V and 5 bases at J, with 17 bases between the two ends. Germline lookup yields CDR1 KGHSH and CDR2 LQKENI.